The present TCR beta chain was sequenced within a study of identical twins. TCRdb recomputed calls from the 5' RACE reads with MiXCR, one row per CDR3 protein. The sample shows around 470,000 distinct CDR3 sequences, 13% to 15% of them seen only once. J lost 10 bases, V lost 2 bases, and 8 bases had no gene match. Per germline, CDR1 MNHEY and CDR2 SMNVEV (reference sequence). CDR3 length equals 15 residues. This clonotype was seen a handful of times. Another study also made use of these data, one on yellow fever vaccine responses in identical twins.

The material sequenced was CD4+ T cells sorted from blood. This receptor was taken from a woman under 30 in good health. This chain joins TRBV27 and TRBJ2-1; 10 bases match TRBD1. The CDR3 spells CASSLGGTGVREQFF. DNA for the CDR3: TGTGCCAGCAGTTTAGGCGGGACAGGGGTACGGGAGCAGTTCTTC.